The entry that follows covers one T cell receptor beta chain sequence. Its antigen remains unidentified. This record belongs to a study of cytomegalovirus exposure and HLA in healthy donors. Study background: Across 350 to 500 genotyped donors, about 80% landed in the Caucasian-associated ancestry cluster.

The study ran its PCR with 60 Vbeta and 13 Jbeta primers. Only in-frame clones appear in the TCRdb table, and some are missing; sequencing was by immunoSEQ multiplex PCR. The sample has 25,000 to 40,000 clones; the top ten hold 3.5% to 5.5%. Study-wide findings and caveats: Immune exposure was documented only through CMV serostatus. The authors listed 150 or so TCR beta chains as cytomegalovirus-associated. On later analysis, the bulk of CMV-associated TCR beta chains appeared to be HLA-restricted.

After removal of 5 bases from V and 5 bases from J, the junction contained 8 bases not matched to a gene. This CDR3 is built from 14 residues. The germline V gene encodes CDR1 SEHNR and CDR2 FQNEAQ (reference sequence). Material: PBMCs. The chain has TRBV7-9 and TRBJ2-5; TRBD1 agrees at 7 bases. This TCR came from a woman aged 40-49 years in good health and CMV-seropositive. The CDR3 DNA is TGTGCCAGCAGCCCAGGGGGATTTGGGGAGACCCAGTACTTC. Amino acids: CASSPGGFGETQYF.